The next 2 T cell receptor beta chains were all read from a single sample in a study of PD-L1 blockade in urothelial cancer. Method: immunoSEQ multiplex PCR; TCRdb's copy keeps in-frame clones and lacks some. The sample carries some 40,000 clones, 85% recorded once. Time point meaning: pretreatment peripheral blood. The sequences come from PBMCs, collected around atezolizumab (anti-PD-L1) treatment. The receptors stem from a man aged 80 or over with urothelial cancer.

This clone was detected only once. The rearrangement links TRBV5-5 to TRBJ2-7; 9 bases fit TRBD1. V shed 2 bases and J 2 bases; nucleotides not matched to a gene: 5. This CDR3 comprises 15 residues. Germline lookup yields CDR1 SGHKS and CDR2 YYEKEE (reference sequence). The CDR3 region has the DNA TGTGCCAGCAGCTTACGACAGGGGGATCCCTACGAGCAGTACTTC. Translating gives CASSLRQGDPYEQYF.

V is TRBV28 and J is TRBJ2-7, with a tentative D call TRBD2 (5 bases). V lost 3 bases to trimming and J lost 3 bases, with 9 bases between them. CDR1 and CDR2 (germline): MDHEN, SYDVKM. The CDR3 runs to 13 residues. CDR3 protein: CASSFPDYYEQYF. The CDR3 DNA sequence: TGTGCCAGCAGTTTTCCAGACTACTACGAGCAGTACTTC.